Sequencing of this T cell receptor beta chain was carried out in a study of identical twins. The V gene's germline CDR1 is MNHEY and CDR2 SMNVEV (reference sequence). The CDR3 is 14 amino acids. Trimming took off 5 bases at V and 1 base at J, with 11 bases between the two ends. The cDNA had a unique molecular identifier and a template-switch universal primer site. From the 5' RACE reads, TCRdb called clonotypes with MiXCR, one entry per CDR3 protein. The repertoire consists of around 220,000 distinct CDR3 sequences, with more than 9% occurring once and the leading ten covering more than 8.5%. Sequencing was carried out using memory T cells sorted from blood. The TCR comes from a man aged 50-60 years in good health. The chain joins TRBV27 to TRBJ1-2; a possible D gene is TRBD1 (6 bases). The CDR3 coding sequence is TGTGCCAGCAGTAACCAGGGGCTTAACTATGGCTACACCTTC. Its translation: CASSNQGLNYGYTF.